A single sample is the source of the 32 T cell receptor beta chains below, sequenced in a study of blood T cell repertoires in COVID-19. Clones were read by immunoSEQ multiplex PCR, and TCRdb kept only the in-frame ones, dropping some. Seen here are under 250,000 clones, 88% observed once, and the top ten hold 2.7%. The sequenced sample consisted of peripheral blood. Source of these receptors: a woman aged 60 to 75 with acute or convalescent COVID-19.

This chain connects TRBV18 to TRBJ1-5; 8 bases agree with TRBD1. V dropped 3 bases and J dropped 10; count of bases not matched to a gene: 14. This CDR3 is 16 amino acids long. The V gene's germline CDR1 is KGHSH and CDR2 LQKENI. The CDR3 spells CASSPFGQGDVVPQHF. DNA for the CDR3: TGTGCCAGCTCACCTTTCGGACAGGGTGATGTTGTACCCCAGCATTTT.

The rearrangement links TRBV6-2 or TRBV6-3 to TRBJ1-2; D call uncertain. V shed 2 bases and J shed 0 bases, with 4 bases lying between them. Germline V CDR1 and CDR2: MNHEY, SVGEGT. The CDR3 sequence is 13 residues long. As DNA, the CDR3 is TGTGCCAGCAGTTACATAGCTAACTATGGCTACACCTTC. Protein sequence: CASSYIANYGYTF.

This clone was seen only once. The chain employs TRBV15 and TRBJ2-5, with D possibly being TRBD2 (5 bases). CDR1 is LNHNV and CDR2 is YYDKDF in the germline V gene (reference sequence). V was shortened by 5 bases and J by 5 bases, with 24 bases between the two germline ends. The CDR3 loop spans 17 amino acids. As DNA, the CDR3 is TGTGCCACCAGCCCGGAGTCCCGGACCACAAGAGGGGAGACCCAGTACTTC. As protein: CATSPESRTTRGETQYF.

This chain uses TRBV6-1 with TRBJ2-1, with 10 bases matching TRBD2. V gave up 2 bases and J gave up 11 bases; unmatched junction bases: 15. Germline V CDR1 and CDR2: MNHNS, SASEGT. CDR3 length: 17 residues. CDR3 region: CASSEQVGLAGARKQFF. The CDR3 bases are TGTGCCAGCAGTGAACAGGTCGGGCTAGCGGGAGCGCGAAAGCAGTTCTTC.

The chain links TRBV19 to TRBJ1-2, with TRBD1 matching over 8 bases. The CDR3 is 14 amino acids. Trimming removed 5 bases from V and 7 bases from J; junction bases left unmatched: 9. Germline V gene sequence: CDR1 LNHDA, CDR2 SQIVND (reference sequence). CDR3 sequence reads: CASSVWTGRGGYTF. The DNA for the CDR3 is TGTGCCAGTAGTGTATGGACAGGGCGGGGTGGCTACACCTTC.

The chain employs TRBV28 and TRBJ2-1; 7 nucleotides match TRBD1. The V gene end was trimmed by 8 bases and the J gene end by 7 bases; junction bases not matched to a gene: 11. CDR1 and CDR2 (germline): MDHEN, SYDVKM. The CDR3 contains 14 residues. CDR3 DNA: TGTGCCAGCCTATATTCCCCGACAGGGAATGAGCAGTTCTTC. Translating it yields CASLYSPTGNEQFF.

V usage is TRBV29-1 and J usage is TRBJ2-7; 9 nucleotides align to TRBD1. With V trimmed by 7 bases and J by 2 bases, 3 bases remained unmatched. Germline V gene lookup returns CDR1 SQVTM and CDR2 ANQGSEA. This CDR3 has 12 amino acids. CDR3 nucleotides: TGCAGCGGTGGGGACAGGGCCTACGAGCAGTACTTC. This encodes CSGGDRAYEQYF.

V and J are TRBV6-5 and TRBJ2-7, with 12 bases lining up with TRBD2. Looked up from germline, CDR1 is MNHEY and CDR2 is SVGAGI. The CDR3 is 15 amino acids. The J segment lost 2 bases and the V segment lost 4 bases, leaving 3 bases of the junction unmatched. Here the CDR3 reads CASSSRLAGAYEQYF. CDR3 coding DNA: TGTGCCAGCAGTTCCAGACTAGCGGGGGCCTACGAGCAGTACTTC.

The chain has TRBV21-1 and TRBJ1-1; the listed D gene, TRBD1, was not tested against the DNA. TRBV21-1 is deemed a pseudogene. The CDR3 consists of 17 residues. CDR3 region: CASSYERDRGNLTEAFF. The CDR3, as DNA: TGTGCCAGCAGCTACGAGCGGGACAGGGGGAACCTCACTGAAGCTTTCTTT.

In regard to this clone: Other DNA sequences within the sample encode an identical CDR3. The gene calls are TRBV18 and TRBJ1-1; a possible D gene is TRBD1 (6 bases). Deletions cut 6 bases from V and 1 base from J, with 12 bases between. Germline lookup yields CDR1 KGHSH and CDR2 LQKENI. CDR3 length: 14 amino acids. The CDR3 nucleotides are TGTGCCAGCTCCCGCGACAGGAAGAACACTGAAGCTTTCTTT. Amino acids: CASSRDRKNTEAFF.

This clone was counted once. The chain employs TRBV7-2 and TRBJ1-2, with a possible D match to TRBD1 (6 bases). The CDR3 loop spans 13 amino acids. V gave up 8 bases and J gave up 1 base, with 11 bases separating them. Germline V gene data show CDR1 as SGHTA and CDR2 as FQGNSA. CDR3 sequence reads: CASGTYFNYGYTF. The CDR3 coding sequence is TGTGCCAGCGGGACATATTTTAACTATGGCTACACCTTC.

The CDR3 DNA reads as TGTGCCAGCAGTCAGTACAGTCATAGCAATCAGCCCCAGCATTTT. Amino acid sequence: CASSQYSHSNQPQHF. The chain is built from TRBV2 and TRBJ1-5; D is undetermined. The germline V gene has CDR1 SNHLY and CDR2 FYNNEI. This CDR3 has 15 residues. V was pared by 5 bases and J by 0 bases, with 11 bases between.

The gene calls are TRBV6-5 and TRBJ1-3, with 7 nucleotides matching TRBD1. The junction had 3 bases not matched to a gene; V was cut back by 7 bases and J by 0 bases. Per germline, CDR1 MNHEY and CDR2 SVGAGI. CDR3 length equals 14 residues. The CDR3 DNA follows: TGTGCCAGCAAGGACAGGCACTCTGGAAACACCATATATTTT. Translating it yields CASKDRHSGNTIYF.

This chain links TRBV5-1 with TRBJ1-2; 9 bases match TRBD1. Germline V gene data show CDR1 as SGHRS and CDR2 as YFSETQ. The CDR3 has 14 residues. After removal of 4 bases from V and 5 bases from J, the junction contained 6 bases not matched to a gene. The CDR3 spells CASSVGQGLYGYTF. The CDR3 DNA reads TGCGCCAGCAGCGTAGGACAGGGGCTTTATGGCTACACCTTC.

V gene TRBV28 combines with J gene TRBJ1-2; 7 bases map to TRBD1. The V segment lost 5 bases and the J segment 6 bases; nucleotides outside the gene matches: 9. The CDR3 contains 14 residues. Germline V gives CDR1 MDHEN, CDR2 SYDVKM. In nucleotides, the CDR3 is TGTGCCAGCAGTCCGACAGGGTCGGAGGATGGCTACACCTTC. It yields the protein CASSPTGSEDGYTF.

The chain recombines TRBV30 with TRBJ1-3; 8 bases align to TRBD1. The germline CDR1 and CDR2 sequences are GTSNPN and SVGIG (reference sequence). The CDR3 extends over 13 amino acids. V lost 5 bases, J lost 2 bases, and 2 bases stayed unmatched. The CDR3 DNA follows: TGTGCCTGGGACAGGGGCACTGGAAACACCATATATTTT. It yields the protein CAWDRGTGNTIYF. The full variable domain, its missing parts supplied by reference TRBV30 and TRBJ1-3, is SQTIHQWPATLVQPVGSPLSLECTVEGTSNPNLYWYRQAAGRGLQLLFYSVGIGQISSEVPQNLSASRPQDRQFILSSKKLLLSDSGFYLCAWDRGTGNTIYFGEGSWLTVV.

The chain links TRBV14 to TRBJ2-7; D is ambiguous. V lost 3 bases to trimming and J lost 0 bases, with 9 bases between them. From germline, CDR1 is SGHDN and CDR2 FVKESK. This CDR3 is built from 14 residues. CDR3 residues: CASSQPISSYEQYF. The CDR3 region has the DNA TGTGCCAGCAGCCAGCCTATCTCCTCCTACGAGCAGTACTTC.

The chain has TRBV7-2 and TRBJ2-1, with TRBD2 as a possible D gene (5 bases). The CDR3 consists of 13 residues. Germline V gene lookup returns CDR1 SGHTA and CDR2 FQGNSA. V gave up 3 bases and J gave up 4 bases, with 7 bases separating them. The CDR3 protein is CASSFRGYNEQFF. CDR3 coding DNA: TGTGCCAGCAGCTTCCGGGGTTACAATGAGCAGTTCTTC.

This chain uses TRBV6-5 with TRBJ1-1, with D hard to call. V dropped 9 bases and J dropped 8 bases, with 19 bases sitting between them. The CDR3 loop spans 13 amino acids. Germline-derived CDR1 and CDR2 are MNHEY and SVGAGI. DNA of the CDR3: TGTGCCAGTTATCAGGCCGTATCCCGAGAAGCTTTCTTT. This encodes CASYQAVSREAFF.

The rearrangement links TRBV5-4 to TRBJ1-5, with D possibly being TRBD1 (6 bases). The CDR3 has 15 amino acids. Looked up from germline, CDR1 is SGHNT and CDR2 is YYREEE (reference sequence). Trimming took off 2 bases at V and 4 bases at J, with 13 bases between the two ends. The CDR3 bases are TGTGCCAGCAGCTTTGGAGCGGACAGAAATCAGCCCCAGCATTTT. Protein sequence: CASSFGADRNQPQHF.

The rearrangement links TRBV6-5 to TRBJ1-1, with D perhaps TRBD1 (6 bases). The CDR3 covers 15 residues. Germline V lookup: CDR1 MNHEY, CDR2 SVGAGI. V was shortened by 4 bases and J by 0 bases, with 12 bases between the two germline ends. The CDR3 region has the DNA TGTGCCAGCAGTTTGGACAGTGCGATGAACACTGAAGCTTTCTTT. Encoded protein: CASSLDSAMNTEAFF.

The chain joins TRBV2 to TRBJ2-5; TRBD2 agrees at 9 bases. J gave up 2 bases and V 11 bases, and 9 bases lay outside the gene matches. CDR1 and CDR2 (germline): SNHLY, FYNNEI. This CDR3 region has 14 residues. The CDR3: CAGTQGLAQETQYF. CDR3 bases: TGTGCCGGGACCCAAGGACTAGCGCAAGAGACCCAGTACTTC.

The rearrangement joins TRBV19 to TRBJ2-2, with a tentative D call TRBD1 (5 bases). In germline, CDR1 is LNHDA, CDR2 SQIVND (reference sequence). V was clipped by 4 bases and J by 7 bases, with 13 bases between them. The CDR3 has 14 residues. CDR3 sequence: CASSTQSRGGELFF. CDR3 nucleotides: TGTGCCAGTAGTACCCAATCTAGGGGCGGGGAGCTGTTTTTT.

The table lists this clone with a count of one. V is TRBV12-3 or TRBV12-4 and J is TRBJ1-2; 8 bases are a match to TRBD1. The CDR3 runs to 13 residues. Trimming removed 7 bases from V and 3 bases from J; junction bases left unmatched: 4. The CDR3 sequence is CASKKDRDYGYTF. In DNA form, the CDR3 reads TGTGCCAGCAAAAAGGACAGGGACTATGGCTACACCTTC.

The V call is TRBV5-1, the J call TRBJ1-3; D call uncertain. CDR1 and CDR2 (germline): SGHRS, YFSETQ. Trimming removed 5 bases from V and 0 bases from J, with 15 bases in between. CDR3 length: 16 residues. Written as DNA, the CDR3 is TGCGCCAGCAGTTATACAGTAGGATACTCTGGAAACACCATATATTTT. Encoded protein: CASSYTVGYSGNTIYF.

V is TRBV3-1 (or the pseudogene TRBV3-2) and J is TRBJ1-1; 7 bases align to TRBD1. The CDR3 totals 14 residues. The germline gives CDR1 LGHDT, CDR2 YNNKEL (reference sequence). The V and J ends lost 2 bases and 1 base, in that order; junction bases with no gene match: 1. The CDR3 loop is CASSQWDRNTEAFF. The CDR3 DNA follows: TGTGCCAGCAGCCAATGGGACAGGAACACTGAAGCTTTCTTT.

The chain joins TRBV24-1 to TRBJ2-5; no clear D. Germline V gene lookup returns CDR1 KGHDR and CDR2 SFDVKD. V dropped 4 bases and J dropped 7 bases, with 9 bases sitting between them. The length of the CDR3 is 12 residues. The CDR3 DNA reads TGTGCCACCAGTGACCCCCTAAGGACCCAGTACTTC. Its translation is CATSDPLRTQYF.

This clone has only a few counts. The chain joins TRBV20-1 to TRBJ1-3; D remains unclear. The CDR3 spans 11 residues. Germline-derived CDR1 and CDR2 are DFQATT and SNEGSKA (reference sequence). V dropped 3 bases and J dropped 3 bases, with 3 bases sitting between them. CDR3 loop: CSASLGNTIYF. The CDR3 nucleotides read TGCAGTGCTAGCCTTGGAAACACCATATATTTT.

This chain connects TRBV18 to TRBJ1-1; 7 nucleotides line up with TRBD1. Germline V gene lookup returns CDR1 KGHSH and CDR2 LQKENI. V lost 0 bases to trimming and J lost 4 bases; unmatched junction nucleotides: 8. The CDR3 is made up of 16 amino acids. CDR3 DNA sequence: TGTGCCAGCTCACCACCGAAAGGGGGCCCAGCCACTGAAGCTTTCTTT. Amino acid sequence: CASSPPKGGPATEAFF. Variable domain in full (rest from reference TRBV18 and TRBJ1-1): NAGVMQNPRHLVRRRGQEARLRCSPMKGHSHVYWYRQLPEEGLKFMVYLQKENIIDESGMPKERFSAEFPKEGPSILRIQQVVRGDSAAYFCASSPPKGGPATEAFFGQGTRLTVV.

The chain recombines TRBV3-1 (or the pseudogene TRBV3-2) with TRBJ1-1, with a possible D match to TRBD1 (5 bases). Deletions cut 6 bases from V and 1 base from J, with 18 bases between. The germline V gene encodes CDR1 LGHDT and CDR2 YNNKEL (reference sequence). This CDR3 is 16 amino acids long. The CDR3 is CASSQRGVGANTEAFF. CDR3 bases: TGTGCCAGCAGTCAACGGGGGGTCGGAGCGAACACTGAAGCTTTCTTT.

The V and J genes are TRBV18 and TRBJ2-5; TRBD2 matches at 7 bases. The V and J ends lost 3 bases and 1 base, in that order; junction bases with no gene match: 2. The CDR3 totals 14 residues. Germline lookup yields CDR1 KGHSH and CDR2 LQKENI. This CDR3 is CASSPTGGQETQYF. CDR3 DNA: TGTGCCAGCTCACCTACGGGGGGCCAAGAGACCCAGTACTTC.

The chain recombines TRBV21-1 with TRBJ1-5; the listed D gene, TRBD1, was not tested against the DNA. TRBV21-1 is a recognized pseudogene. This CDR3 region has 17 residues. CDR3 loop: CASSKEGTGRSNQPQHF. Here the CDR3 DNA reads TGTGCCAGCAGCAAAGAAGGGACAGGGAGAAGCAATCAGCCCCAGCATTTT.